These 18 T cell receptor beta chains originate from one sample sequenced in a study of blood T cells in healthy people across ages. Using a J-beta primer mix together with a sample-barcoded 5' primer, a second PCR was run for roughly 7 to 11 cycles. A single record per CDR3 protein comes from TCRdb applying MiXCR to the 5' RACE reads. The table shows some 750,000 distinct CDR3 sequences, with 20% to 25% occurring only once. The sequenced sample was blood. The receptors originated from a man in his 70s in good health.

The chain is built from TRBV7-3 and TRBJ2-5; the match to TRBD2 covers 7 bases. The last part of the DNA fits TRBJ2-1 better; the J call may be wrong. The CDR3 totals 17 residues. The germline gives CDR1 SGHTA, CDR2 FQGTGA. The CDR3: CASSPSHFGRIRNEQFF. The CDR3 region has the DNA TGTGCCAGCAGCCCGAGCCATTTCGGGAGGATCCGCAATGAGCAGTTCTTC.

The genes are TRBV2 and TRBJ2-2, with TRBD2 identical over 7 bases. The germline V gene has CDR1 SNHLY and CDR2 FYNNEI. This CDR3 is 14 amino acids long. After removal of 4 bases from V and 6 bases from J, the junction contained 5 bases not matched to a gene. The CDR3 DNA reads TGTGCCAGCAGTGGGACTAGTTGGGCCGGGGAGCTGTTTTTT. As protein: CASSGTSWAGELFF. Combining the CDR3 with reference TRBV2 and TRBJ2-2 gives the whole variable domain EPEVTQTPSHQVTQMGQEVILRCVPISNHLYFYWYRQILGQKVEFLVSFYNNEISEKSEIFDDQFSVERPDGSNFTLKIRSTKLEDSAMYFCASSGTSWAGELFFGEGSRLTVL.

This clonotype showed up many times. The genes are TRBV5-1 and TRBJ2-7; either TRBD1 or TRBD2 may fit D (5 bases each). The germline V gene has CDR1 SGHRS and CDR2 YFSETQ. V dropped 0 bases and J dropped 2 bases, with 21 bases sitting between them. The CDR3 contains 18 residues. In nucleotides, the CDR3 is TGCGCCAGCAGCTTGGACAGTCGGGGCTTTTTAGGAACCTACGAGCAGTACTTC. Its protein is CASSLDSRGFLGTYEQYF.

The rearrangement joins TRBV4-1 to TRBJ1-6, with TRBD1 identical over 10 bases. V dropped 0 bases and J dropped 8; count of bases not matched to a gene: 7. Germline CDR1 reads MGHRA; CDR2 reads YSYEKL. This CDR3 contains 17 residues. The CDR3 reads CASSQDMGTGAHSPLHF. In DNA, the CDR3 is TGCGCCAGCAGCCAAGATATGGGGACAGGGGCTCATTCACCCCTCCACTTT.

V usage is TRBV25-1 and J usage is TRBJ2-7; 7 bases map to TRBD2. V shed 3 bases and J 0 bases; nucleotides not matched to a gene: 5. Germline V CDR1 and CDR2: MGHDK, SYGVNS. This CDR3 comprises 15 residues. In DNA form, the CDR3 reads TGTGCCAGCAGTGATCCGTGGGGGGGCTCCTACGAGCAGTACTTC. It translates to CASSDPWGGSYEQYF.

The CDR3 loop is CASNGWAGGFYEQYF. CDR3 nucleotides: TGTGCCAGCAACGGATGGGCGGGGGGCTTCTACGAGCAGTACTTC. The chain is built from TRBV6-2 or TRBV6-3 and TRBJ2-5, with 8 bases matching TRBD2. TRBJ2-7 explains the end of the DNA better; the J call may be wrong. Germline V gene sequence: CDR1 MNHEY, CDR2 SVGEGT. This CDR3 is 15 amino acids long.

This rearrangement joins TRBV20-1 to TRBJ2-1, with 8 bases aligning to TRBD2. The CDR3 extends over 15 amino acids. J was trimmed by 2 bases and V by 1 base; bases with no gene match: 4. CDR1 and CDR2 from the germline V gene are DFQATT and SNEGSKA (reference sequence). CDR3 DNA: TGCAGTGCTAGAGTCCCACTAGCGGCCTACAATGAGCAGTTCTTC. Residues: CSARVPLAAYNEQFF.

CDR3 amino acids: CASSSAGPYEQYF. CDR3 in DNA: TGTGCCAGCAGCTCGGCAGGCCCCTACGAGCAGTACTTC. The J gene is TRBJ2-7, the V gene TRBV11-2, with D uncertain. V shed 4 bases and J shed 2 bases, with 9 bases lying between them. This CDR3 is 13 amino acids long. Germline V gene sequence: CDR1 SGHAT, CDR2 FQNNGV.

This clonotype was observed a handful of times. The genes are TRBV4-1 and TRBJ2-2; a weak D match, TRBD2 (5 bases). The CDR3 consists of 15 residues. Germline V gene sequence: CDR1 MGHRA, CDR2 YSYEKL. V was clipped by 2 bases and J by 1 base, with 8 bases between them. The CDR3 DNA follows: TGCGCCAGCAGCCAACTAGCCTTGAACACCGGGGAGCTGTTTTTT. This gives the protein CASSQLALNTGELFF.

This sequence joins TRBV11-3 and TRBJ2-2; D may be TRBD2 (6 bases). The germline CDR1 and CDR2 sequences are SGHNT and YENEEA. Trimming removed 5 bases from V and 0 bases from J, with 16 bases in between. CDR3 size: 17 residues. The CDR3 sequence: CASSLVTSYANTGELFF. The CDR3 DNA reads TGTGCCAGCAGCCTCGTAACTAGCTACGCGAACACCGGGGAGCTGTTTTTT.

The V gene is TRBV12-3 or TRBV12-4, the J gene TRBJ2-3, with D tentatively TRBD1 (8 bases). Trimming stripped 6 bases from V and 5 bases from J, with 18 bases between. The CDR3 has 15 residues. CDR3 bases: TGTGCCAGCAGACCTCGACAGGGGAGGGGAGATACGCAGTATTTT. It specifies CASRPRQGRGDTQYF.

The J gene is TRBJ2-3, the V gene TRBV11-2; D gene unclear. The V gene's germline CDR1 is SGHAT and CDR2 FQNNGV. The V gene lost 1 base and the J gene lost 5 bases, with 10 bases spanning the gap. The CDR3 spans 14 residues. The CDR3 DNA reads as TGTGCCAGCAGCTTAGTGCTTGGGGTAGATACGCAGTATTTT. This encodes CASSLVLGVDTQYF.

This clonotype appeared a few times. The rearrangement links TRBV29-1 to TRBJ1-5; D may be TRBD1 (6 bases). The CDR3 spans 13 residues. Trimming took 6 bases from V and 0 from J, leaving 9 bases between them. Germline V lookup: CDR1 SQVTM, CDR2 ANQGSEA. CDR3 loop: CSVRDTSNQPQHF. The CDR3 nucleotides are TGCAGCGTCCGGGACACTAGCAATCAGCCCCAGCATTTT.

In this sample, this clonotype turned up once. The genes are TRBV9 and TRBJ2-3, with TRBD2 identical over 8 bases. The length of the CDR3 is 19 residues. Germline V CDR1 and CDR2: SGDLS, YYNGEE. The ends lost 4 bases at V and 0 bases at J; junction bases unmatched: 16. The CDR3 spells CASSPRWRLARTSTDTQYF. The CDR3 DNA follows: TGTGCCAGCAGCCCCCGTTGGAGACTAGCGCGGACTAGCACAGATACGCAGTATTTT.

V usage is TRBV5-1 and J usage is TRBJ2-7; D gene uncertain. V lost 7 bases to trimming and J lost 3 bases, with 14 bases between them. CDR3 size: 13 residues. Germline loops: CDR1 SGHRS, CDR2 YFSETQ. The CDR3 region has the DNA TGCGCCAGCGCCATCGACCCAGACTACGAGCAGTACTTC. Its protein is CASAIDPDYEQYF.

This clonotype was detected only a few times. This chain links TRBV4-3 with TRBJ1-1; a weak D match, TRBD1 (5 bases). Germline V gene lookup returns CDR1 LGHNA and CDR2 YSLEER. The CDR3 extends over 21 amino acids. V was cut by 1 base and J by 4 bases, with 31 bases left in between. Here the CDR3 reads CASSQVEKLYLGTSVGTEAFF. The CDR3 bases are TGCGCCAGCAGCCAAGTGGAAAAGCTGTACCTAGGGACTTCGGTGGGCACTGAAGCTTTCTTT.

This clonotype was detected a few times. V gene TRBV14 combines with J gene TRBJ2-1; 8 positions match TRBD2. Looked up from germline, CDR1 is SGHDN and CDR2 is FVKESK. Trimming at V came to 0 bases and at J to 12 bases, leaving 10 bases not matched to a gene. CDR3 length: 15 residues. CDR3 region: CASSQDGLATRGQFF. The CDR3 bases are TGTGCCAGCAGCCAAGATGGACTAGCAACCAGGGGGCAGTTCTTC.

The rearrangement uses TRBV7-9 and TRBJ2-1; 12 positions agree with TRBD2. Judging by the DNA end, TRBJ2-7 fits better; the J call may be wrong. CDR3 length equals 18 residues. In germline, CDR1 is SEHNR, CDR2 FQNEAQ (reference sequence). The CDR3 here is CASSKNGLAGSRSYEQYV. For the CDR3, the DNA is TGTGCCAGCAGCAAAAACGGACTAGCGGGGTCCCGGTCCTACGAGCAGTACGTC.